This TCR beta chain was identified during a study of cytomegalovirus exposure and HLA in healthy donors. Study results and caveats: A few CMV-associated chains proved CMV antigen-specific in vitro.

A note on this clone: Its specificity is not known.

Libraries were prepared by immunoSEQ multiplex PCR; TCRdb keeps only in-frame clonotypes and omits some of them. The sample has 120,000 or so clones, roughly nine tenths seen once. This sequence originates from a woman aged 18-29 years in good health and CMV-seronegative. The specimen was PBMCs.

CDR3 amino acids: CSVEGSSYNEQFF. As DNA, the CDR3 is TGCAGCGTTGAGGGCAGCTCCTACAATGAGCAGTTCTTC. V is TRBV29-1 and J is TRBJ2-1; D is undetermined. This CDR3 contains 13 residues. The germline CDR1 and CDR2 sequences are SQVTM and ANQGSEA. V was pared by 3 bases and J by 0 bases, with 6 bases between.